Below, 27 T cell receptor beta chains from the same sample are listed, as sequenced in a study of molecular identifiers for immune sequencing clone quantification. TCRdb processed the PCR reads anew with MiXCR; each CDR3 protein has one entry. The sample has some 10,000 distinct CDR3 sequences; 18% are singletons. The sequencing sample was made of naive CD8+ T cells from blood, with Jurkat cell RNA spiked in. The subset denotes: FACS-sorted CD8+CD4-CCR7+CD45RA+ naive T cells. The receptor set was obtained from a human donor in good health. Some libraries in this study had Jurkat cell RNA spiked in.

Judged by abundance, this clonotype is medium-sized. The chain combines TRBV20-1 with TRBJ2-4; D might be TRBD1 (6 bases). CDR3 size: 15 residues. Germline loops: CDR1 DFQATT, CDR2 SNEGSKA (reference sequence). V lost 0 bases and J 8 bases, leaving 17 bases between the germline ends. In nucleotides, the CDR3 is TGCAGTGCTAGAGATGTGGACAGTGGAGTTCACATTCAGTACTTC. Protein: CSARDVDSGVHIQYF.

This clonotype has ten or more counts. The chain recombines TRBV7-9 with TRBJ1-1, with no clear D. The CDR3 has 17 amino acids. V dropped 7 bases and J dropped 0 bases, with 21 bases sitting between them. The germline CDR1 and CDR2 sequences are SEHNR and FQNEAQ (reference sequence). For the CDR3, the DNA is TGTGCCAGCACCCACGAAAATGGGGAGGTCTTGAACACTGAAGCTTTCTTT. Protein product: CASTHENGEVLNTEAFF.

In this sample, this clonotype is medium-sized. The chain combines TRBV29-1 with TRBJ2-7; 10 bases line up with TRBD2. The trim removed 6 bases at V and 0 bases at J, leaving 14 bases unmatched. The CDR3 covers 17 residues. CDR1 is SQVTM and CDR2 is ANQGSEA in the germline V gene. The CDR3 DNA reads as TGCAGCGTCTCACCCCTAGCGGGAGAATCACCCTCCTACGAGCAGTACTTC. It translates to CSVSPLAGESPSYEQYF.

By frequency in the sample, this clonotype is medium-sized. The genes are TRBV6-2 or TRBV6-3 and TRBJ1-5; perhaps TRBD1 as D (5 bases). Germline CDR1 MNHEY, CDR2 SVGEGT. The CDR3 has 13 residues. The germline V and J ends were trimmed by 5 bases and 9 bases, with 14 bases remaining between them. The CDR3 DNA reads as TGTGCCAGCAGTGAACAGGTACAATGGCCCCAGCATTTT. It encodes CASSEQVQWPQHF.

A single count supports this clonotype. This clone may be a read error of a much larger clone one base away. This sequence joins TRBV2 and TRBJ2-2; 13 nucleotides agree with TRBD2. V lost 4 bases and J lost 1; bases outside the gene matches: 6. The CDR3 runs to 18 residues. In germline, CDR1 is SNHLY, CDR2 FYNNEI. The CDR3 is CASSGSGTSGENTGELFF. The CDR3 DNA is TGTGCCAGCAGTGGATCCGGGACTAGCGGGGAGAACACCGGGGAGCTGTTTTTT.

This clonotype is deemed medium-sized (0.01 to 0.1%). The CDR3 DNA follows: TGCGCCAGCAGCCAAGAGCACAATGAGCAGTTCTTC. Residues: CASSQEHNEQFF. The V gene is TRBV4-1, the J gene TRBJ2-1; D is uncertain. CDR1 and CDR2 (germline): MGHRA, YSYEKL. CDR3 length equals 12 residues. V was cut by 0 bases and J by 5 bases, with 2 bases left in between.

As regards this clonotype: A much larger clone lies one base from this, so it may be a read error. This rearrangement joins TRBV2 to TRBJ1-6; no definite D call. The CDR3 consists of 17 residues. Germline CDR1 is SNHLY and CDR2 is FYNNEI. CDR3 region: CSSSETGRSSYNSPLHF. Here the CDR3 DNA reads TGTTCCAGCAGTGAGACGGGCAGGAGCTCCTATAATTCACCCCTCCACTTT. The complete variable domain, with remaining parts taken from reference TRBV2 and TRBJ1-6, reads EPEVTQTPSHQVTQMGQEVILRCVPISNHLYFYWYRQILGQKVEFLVSFYNNEISEKSEIFDDQFSVERPDGSNFTLKIRSTKLEDSAMYFCSSSETGRSSYNSPLHFGNGTRLTVT.

This clonotype was seen repeatedly, ten times or more. The V gene is TRBV27, the J gene TRBJ2-6; no clear D gene. Germline values: CDR1 MNHEY, CDR2 SMNVEV (reference sequence). V was pared by 2 bases and J by 2 bases, with 4 bases between. The CDR3 has 14 amino acids. The CDR3 DNA follows: TGTGCCAGCAGTTTAGTTACTGGGGCCAACGTCCTGACTTTC. Encoded protein: CASSLVTGANVLTF.

Sample share makes this clonotype medium-sized (0.01 to 0.1%). The chain employs TRBV27 and TRBJ1-1, with D possibly TRBD1 on 5 matching bases. CDR1 and CDR2 (germline): MNHEY, SMNVEV (reference sequence). The CDR3 is 12 residues long. The V gene lost 6 bases and the J gene lost 4 bases, with 9 bases spanning the gap. The CDR3 region has the DNA TGTGCCAGCAGAACCGGGGCCACTGAAGCTTTCTTT. It codes for CASRTGATEAFF.

This clonotype has at least ten counts. The V gene is TRBV6-6, the J gene TRBJ2-7; weak D call: TRBD1 (6 bases). Per the germline V gene, CDR1 is MNHNY and CDR2 is SVGAGI (reference sequence). This CDR3 is 13 amino acids long. V lost 3 bases to trimming and J lost 6 bases, with 12 bases between them. Written as DNA, the CDR3 is TGTGCCAGCAGTTATCAAAACAGGGTCGAGCAGTACTTC. It encodes CASSYQNRVEQYF.

By share of the sample, this clonotype is medium-sized. The chain recombines TRBV4-3 with TRBJ2-1, with D possibly TRBD2 on 5 matching bases. Trimming cost V 1 base and J 3 bases, with 19 bases left between them. CDR1 and CDR2 from the germline V gene are LGHNA and YSLEER. The CDR3 length is 18 residues. The CDR3 is CASSQGAALSYHYNEQFF. The CDR3 nucleotides read TGCGCCAGCAGCCAAGGAGCGGCACTGAGTTACCACTACAATGAGCAGTTCTTC.

As concerns this clonotype: A much larger clone sits a single nucleotide away, making a read error possible. The genes are TRBV5-3 and TRBJ2-5; D is unresolved. Being an ORF, TRBV5-3 has a function that is uncertain. CDR3 length: 15 amino acids. Trimming took off 8 bases at V and 0 bases at J, with 17 bases between the two ends. CDR3 residues: CASNLAGRYQETQYF. Here the CDR3 DNA reads TGTGCCAGCAACTTGGCCGGCAGGTACCAAGAGACCCAGTACTTC.

This clonotype is medium-sized in the sample. The V gene is TRBV25-1, the J gene TRBJ2-1; no reliable D call. Germline V lookup: CDR1 MGHDK, CDR2 SYGVNS. CDR3 length equals 12 residues. Trimming took off 3 bases at V and 7 bases at J, with 7 bases between the two ends. DNA for the CDR3: TGTGCCAGCAGTGATCGGCGGAATGAGCAGTTCTTC. Protein: CASSDRRNEQFF.

The table lists this clonotype with a few counts. The V gene is TRBV12-5, the J gene TRBJ2-1; no firm D call. Germline CDR1 reads LGHNT; CDR2 reads FRNRAP. V was pared by 5 bases and J by 13 bases, with 6 bases between. The CDR3 extends over 9 amino acids. The CDR3: CASGPPQFF. The CDR3 region has the DNA TGTGCTAGTGGTCCCCCTCAGTTCTTC.

This clonotype occurred a few times. A read error may produce the germline difference seen at one junction end. The chain joins TRBV6-2 or TRBV6-3 to TRBJ2-7, with D possibly being TRBD1 or TRBD2 (5 bases each). Per germline, CDR1 MNHEY and CDR2 SVGEGT. The CDR3 has 17 amino acids. CDR3: CACSLPGPSLLVYEQYF. In DNA, the CDR3 is TGTGCCTGCAGCTTACCGGGACCGTCACTTCTGGTCTACGAGCAGTACTTC.

The chain couples TRBV3-1 to TRBJ2-7; D is possibly TRBD2 (5 bases). The germline V gene has CDR1 LGHDT and CDR2 YNNKEL (reference sequence). The V end was cut by 3 bases, the J end by 1 base, with 16 bases between. This CDR3 contains 16 residues. Here the CDR3 reads CASSHPPGGQSYEQYF. The CDR3 DNA is TGTGCCAGCAGCCATCCTCCCGGAGGCCAGTCCTACGAGCAGTACTTC.

Regarding this clonotype: With a much larger clone just one base away, this may be a read error. No conserved phenylalanine or tryptophan is present at the end of the CDR3, so a read error is the likely explanation. The rearrangement links TRBV4-3 to TRBJ2-1; the match to TRBD2 covers 11 bases. The CDR3 loop spans 15 amino acids. Per germline, CDR1 LGHNA and CDR2 YSLEER. The CDR3 loop is CAGSQRLAGISEQFL. The CDR3 DNA reads TGCGCCGGCAGCCAGAGACTAGCGGGAATCAGTGAGCAGTTCCTC.

In this sample, this clonotype turned up many times. CDR3 amino acids: CATSDLATVSTDTQYF. For the CDR3, the DNA is TGTGCCACCAGTGATCTAGCGACGGTTAGCACAGATACGCAGTATTTT. The chain recombines TRBV24-1 with TRBJ2-3; TRBD2 is a possible D gene (6 bases). The CDR3 contains 16 residues. The germline gives CDR1 KGHDR, CDR2 SFDVKD. V was clipped by 3 bases and J by 0 bases, with 12 bases between them.

This clonotype is judged medium-sized. The chain is built from TRBV7-9 and TRBJ2-3; no definite D call. The V end was cut by 2 bases, the J end by 4 bases, with 7 bases between. Germline CDR1 reads SEHNR; CDR2 reads FQNEAQ (reference sequence). The CDR3 totals 13 residues. This chain's CDR3 is CASSLYVADTQYF. As DNA, the CDR3 is TGTGCCAGCAGCTTATACGTTGCAGATACGCAGTATTTT.

As to this clonotype: A clone one base away is much larger, so this may be a read error. The chain uses TRBV27 and TRBJ1-1, with 10 bases matching TRBD1. Looked up from germline, CDR1 is MNHEY and CDR2 is SMNVEV (reference sequence). The CDR3 runs 20 residues. The CDR3 loop reads CASSLIRPLLGQGGGTGAFF. In nucleotides, the CDR3 is TGTGCCAGCAGTTTGATCCGCCCACTTTTAGGACAGGGGGGGGGTACTGGAGCTTTCTTT.

At least ten counts were recorded for this clonotype. The rearrangement links TRBV6-5 to TRBJ1-4, with unresolved D. The CDR3 totals 16 residues. CDR1 and CDR2 from the germline V gene are MNHEY and SVGAGI. V was shortened by 0 bases and J by 5 bases, with 13 bases between the two germline ends. The CDR3 loop is CASSYSPEPSNEKLFF. The CDR3 DNA follows: TGTGCCAGCAGTTACTCCCCCGAACCCTCAAATGAAAAACTGTTTTTT.

The chain recombines TRBV6-4 with TRBJ1-2; D ambiguous. The germline V gene encodes CDR1 MRHNA and CDR2 SNTAGT. This CDR3 comprises 10 residues. V was trimmed by 6 bases and J by 6 bases, leaving 5 bases between them. CDR3 nucleotides: TGTGCCAGCAGCGCAAATGGCTACACCTTC. Amino acid sequence: CASSANGYTF.

By sample share, this clonotype is medium-sized. The chain recombines TRBV7-2 with TRBJ1-5; TRBD1 might be the D (6 bases). Trimming removed 3 bases at V and 0 bases at J, with 9 bases between. Germline V gene lookup returns CDR1 SGHTA and CDR2 FQGNSA. The CDR3 has 15 amino acids. The CDR3 reads CASSFLGGSNQPQHF. The CDR3 region has the DNA TGTGCCAGCAGCTTTTTAGGGGGTAGCAATCAGCCCCAGCATTTT.

This clonotype was observed a few times. The CDR3 reads CASAGESSYNEQFF. The CDR3 nucleotides read TGTGCCAGTGCGGGAGAGAGCTCCTACAATGAGCAGTTCTTC. The chain links TRBV7-9 to TRBJ2-1; TRBD2 matches at 7 bases. The germline CDR1 and CDR2 sequences are SEHNR and FQNEAQ (reference sequence). This CDR3 contains 14 residues. V lost 9 bases to trimming and J lost 0 bases; unmatched junction nucleotides: 5.

This clonotype was counted at least ten times. The CDR3 protein is CASSSLLAGGSTPYNEQFF. The CDR3 bases are TGTGCCAGCAGTTCCTTACTAGCGGGAGGGTCGACCCCCTACAATGAGCAGTTCTTC. The chain combines TRBV28 with TRBJ2-1; 13 bases are shared with TRBD2. The CDR3 is 19 residues long. From germline, CDR1 is MDHEN and CDR2 SYDVKM. J gave up 2 bases and V 4 bases, and 11 bases lay outside the gene matches. Variable domain in full (rest from reference TRBV28 and TRBJ2-1): DVKVTQSSRYLVKRTGEKVFLECVQDMDHENMFWYRQDPGLGLRLIYFSYDVKMKEKGDIPEGYSVSREKKERFSLILESASTNQTSMYLCASSSLLAGGSTPYNEQFFGPGTRLTVL.

Judged by abundance, this clonotype is medium-sized (0.01 to 0.1%). V gene TRBV29-1 combines with J gene TRBJ2-3, with 12 bases lining up with TRBD2. V lost 7 bases to trimming and J lost 3 bases; unmatched junction nucleotides: 2. The CDR3 is 13 amino acids. Looked up from germline, CDR1 is SQVTM and CDR2 is ANQGSEA. CDR3 residues: CSGGTSGTDTQYF. The CDR3, as DNA: TGCAGCGGTGGGACTAGCGGGACAGATACGCAGTATTTT.

This clonotype has ten or more counts. The chain carries TRBV5-6 and TRBJ2-3; 10 bases line up with TRBD2. Losses at the gene ends were 1 base for V and 0 bases for J; bases not matched to a gene: 2. CDR3 length: 16 amino acids. Germline V lookup: CDR1 SGHDT, CDR2 YYEEEE. Here the CDR3 reads CASSLSGLASTDTQYF. The CDR3, as DNA: TGTGCCAGCAGCTTGTCGGGACTAGCGAGCACAGATACGCAGTATTTT.